Each of the 28 T cell receptor beta chains below was sequenced from the same sample in a study of blood T cell repertoires in COVID-19. Sequencing used immunoSEQ multiplex PCR; TCRdb keeps in-frame clones, though not all of them. There are fewer than 200,000 clones in the sample; approximately 85% occur only once, and around 5% lies in the top ten. The sequenced sample was peripheral blood. The receptor source for this set is a woman aged 50 to 60 with COVID-19, enrolled during active disease.

In its sample, this clone was seen a few times. The chain recombines TRBV15 with TRBJ2-3, with D perhaps matching TRBD2 (6 bases). Germline V gives CDR1 LNHNV, CDR2 YYDKDF (reference sequence). The CDR3 spans 15 residues. Trimming pared 9 bases from V and 5 bases from J, leaving 21 bases between. CDR3 sequence reads: CATGRRLVPGDTQYF. The CDR3 nucleotides read TGTGCCACGGGCCGGAGACTAGTCCCCGGAGATACGCAGTATTTT.

V is TRBV29-1 and J is TRBJ1-3, with D perhaps matching TRBD1 (6 bases). This CDR3 is 16 amino acids long. V lost 7 bases and J lost 2, with 21 bases in between. Germline V gene lookup returns CDR1 SQVTM and CDR2 ANQGSEA. In nucleotides, the CDR3 is TGCAGCGGCCTCTCGGGCCAGGGGCCCACTGGAAACACCATATATTTT. It codes for CSGLSGQGPTGNTIYF.

This chain uses TRBV5-1 with TRBJ2-2; 7 bases agree with TRBD1. Germline V lookup: CDR1 SGHRS, CDR2 YFSETQ. This CDR3 is built from 14 residues. Losses at the gene ends were 0 bases for V and 4 bases for J; bases not matched to a gene: 0. For the CDR3, the DNA is TGCGCCAGCAGCTTGGGACAGGGCACCGGGGAGCTGTTTTTT. Protein: CASSLGQGTGELFF.

This chain links TRBV12-5 with TRBJ2-5; 15 bases are shared with TRBD2. CDR1 LGHNT and CDR2 FRNRAP come from the germline V gene. V lost 3 bases to trimming and J lost 5 bases; unmatched junction nucleotides: 7. There are 17 residues in the CDR3. CDR3 region: CASGLLSGTSGGETQYF. As DNA, the CDR3 is TGTGCTAGTGGTTTACTATCTGGGACTAGCGGGGGGGAGACCCAGTACTTC.

The chain links TRBV7-9 to TRBJ2-1, with 14 bases that match TRBD2. CDR1 SEHNR and CDR2 FQNEAQ come from the germline V gene (reference sequence). Trimming took 5 bases from V and 0 from J; bases not matched to a gene: 9. The CDR3 is 19 amino acids. The CDR3 DNA reads as TGTGCCAGCAGCGCGCGGACTAGCGGGGGGCCGAGCTCCTACAATGAGCAGTTCTTC. It specifies CASSARTSGGPSSYNEQFF.

This chain links TRBV4-2 with TRBJ1-1; 8 bases are shared with TRBD1. CDR1 is LGHNA and CDR2 is YNFKEQ in the germline V gene. The trim removed 0 bases at V and 2 bases at J, leaving 5 bases unmatched. There are 16 residues in the CDR3. The CDR3 region has the DNA TGTGCCAGCAGCCAAGATACGGACAGGGAAAACACTGAAGCTTTCTTT. Protein product: CASSQDTDRENTEAFF.

In DNA, the CDR3 is TGCGCCAGCAGCCAAGAGACAGGGGCATCAGATACGCAGTATTTT. This codes for CASSQETGASDTQYF. The rearrangement uses TRBV4-3 and TRBJ2-3; the match to TRBD1 covers 8 bases. The CDR3 totals 15 residues. V lost 0 bases, J lost 4 bases, and 3 bases stayed unmatched. Germline values: CDR1 LGHNA, CDR2 YSLEER.

The V call is TRBV19, the J call TRBJ2-3; D is possibly TRBD2 (6 bases). The length of the CDR3 is 16 residues. CDR1 and CDR2 (germline): LNHDA, SQIVND (reference sequence). Trimming left V 8 bases short and J 7 bases short, with 25 bases between. CDR3 nucleotides: TGTGCCAGTTCGGGACGATCTACCGGGGGAAGAAATACGCAGTATTTT. Its protein product is CASSGRSTGGRNTQYF.

This chain connects TRBV19 to TRBJ2-7, with D unresolved. The V end was cut by 4 bases, the J end by 0 bases, with 7 bases between. This CDR3 has 13 residues. Germline-derived CDR1 and CDR2 are LNHDA and SQIVND (reference sequence). For the CDR3, the DNA is TGTGCCAGTAGTAGACACTTCTCCTACGAGCAGTACTTC. As protein: CASSRHFSYEQYF.

J is TRBJ1-1 and V is TRBV3-1 (or the pseudogene TRBV3-2); 8 bases are shared with TRBD1. V shed 0 bases and J 8 bases; nucleotides not matched to a gene: 5. From germline, CDR1 is LGHDT and CDR2 YNNKEL (reference sequence). There are 14 residues in the CDR3. The CDR3 DNA reads TGTGCCAGCAGCCAAGAACCAGGGGGCCAGGAAGCTTTCTTT. Its translation: CASSQEPGGQEAFF.

The J gene is TRBJ2-6, the V gene TRBV5-4; D not certain. The CDR3 is 15 amino acids. The V and J ends lost 2 bases and 0 bases respectively, with 6 bases between them. The germline gives CDR1 SGHNT, CDR2 YYREEE (reference sequence). CDR3 in DNA: TGTGCCAGCAGCTTTGTACTCTCTGGGGCCAACGTCCTGACTTTC. It is translated as CASSFVLSGANVLTF.

The chain combines TRBV5-1 with TRBJ2-7, with 10 bases fitting TRBD1. In germline, CDR1 is SGHRS, CDR2 YFSETQ. The junction had 7 bases not matched to a gene; V was cut back by 4 bases and J by 3 bases. The CDR3 is 15 residues long. The CDR3 bases are TGCGCCAGCAGCCCGGGGACAGGGGAAAACTACGAGCAGTACTTC. This translates into CASSPGTGENYEQYF.

The V call is TRBV12-3 or TRBV12-4, the J call TRBJ1-5; D unclear. This CDR3 spans 13 amino acids. The V end lost 0 bases, the J end lost 4 bases, and 4 bases lay between the germline ends. The CDR3 DNA follows: TGTGCCAGCAGTTTAGCCCAGAATCAGCCCCAGCATTTT. Its protein product is CASSLAQNQPQHF.

The gene calls are TRBV5-4 and TRBJ2-2; 12 bases align to TRBD2. Losses at the gene ends were 3 bases for V and 6 bases for J; bases not matched to a gene: 6. The CDR3 covers 16 residues. Germline V lookup: CDR1 SGHNT, CDR2 YYREEE (reference sequence). This CDR3 reads CASSSRASGGAGELFF. CDR3 DNA sequence: TGTGCCAGCAGCTCTCGAGCTAGCGGGGGGGCCGGGGAGCTGTTTTTT.

CDR3 nucleotides: TGTGCCTGGAGTCAGGTAAGGGGGACTGAAGCTTTCTTT. It specifies CAWSQVRGTEAFF. The chain recombines TRBV30 with TRBJ1-1; maybe TRBD1 (6 bases). From germline, CDR1 is GTSNPN and CDR2 SVGIG (reference sequence). V was shortened by 2 bases and J by 5 bases, with 12 bases between the two germline ends. The CDR3 loop spans 13 amino acids.

The chain combines TRBV11-1 with TRBJ1-1; D not resolved. This CDR3 is built from 14 residues. Germline loops: CDR1 SGHAT, CDR2 FQDESV (reference sequence). V was trimmed by 7 bases and J by 1 base, leaving 13 bases between them. CDR3 protein: CASTLRRSNTEAFF. The CDR3 region has the DNA TGTGCCAGCACCCTAAGGAGATCGAACACTGAAGCTTTCTTT.

This chain connects TRBV2 to TRBJ2-1, with TRBD2 matching over 10 bases. Germline CDR1 is SNHLY and CDR2 is FYNNEI. This CDR3 has 13 amino acids. With 6 bases clipped from V and 11 bases from J, the junction kept 7 bases outside the gene matches. The CDR3 nucleotides read TGTGCCAGCAGAGCCTCACTAGCGGGGCAGCAGTTCTTC. This sequence encodes CASRASLAGQQFF.

The gene calls are TRBV5-1 and TRBJ2-6; D is perhaps TRBD1 (5 bases). The germline gives CDR1 SGHRS, CDR2 YFSETQ. Trimming cost V 2 bases and J 2 bases, with 8 bases left between them. The CDR3 is 15 residues long. The DNA for the CDR3 is TGCGCCAGCAGCTTACCAGGGACTGGGGCCAACGTCCTGACTTTC. Its translation: CASSLPGTGANVLTF.

CDR3 sequence: CSVTKDDADLNYGYTF. The CDR3 nucleotides are TGCAGCGTTACAAAAGACGACGCGGATCTTAACTATGGCTACACCTTC. The chain combines TRBV29-1 with TRBJ1-2, with unresolved D. This CDR3 region has 16 residues. The germline V and J ends were trimmed by 5 bases and 1 base, with 20 bases remaining between them. Germline values: CDR1 SQVTM, CDR2 ANQGSEA. The full variable domain, with the rest looked up from reference TRBV29-1 and TRBJ1-2, is SAVISQKPSRDICQRGTSLTIQCQVDSQVTMMFWYRQQPGQSLTLIATANQGSEATYESGFVIDKFPISRPNLTFSTLTVSNMSPEDSSIYLCSVTKDDADLNYGYTFGSGTRLTVV.

The chain employs TRBV5-1 and TRBJ2-7; no clear D. The V gene lost 4 bases and the J gene lost 2 bases, with 10 bases spanning the gap. The length of the CDR3 is 13 residues. The germline CDR1 and CDR2 sequences are SGHRS and YFSETQ. The CDR3 reads CASSPSTPYEQYF. The CDR3 DNA reads as TGCGCCAGCAGCCCGTCGACACCCTACGAGCAGTACTTC.

The genes are TRBV6-4 and TRBJ2-3, with D perhaps TRBD1 (5 bases). The CDR3 totals 12 residues. Between the trimmed V and J ends, which lost 4 bases and 5 bases, there was a span of 7 bases. The germline CDR1 and CDR2 sequences are MRHNA and SNTAGT. The CDR3 region is CASSAQGDTQYF. The CDR3 DNA is TGTGCCAGCAGTGCCCAGGGAGATACGCAGTATTTT.

CDR3: CASSQEVTGASNQPQHF. CDR3 sequence (DNA): TGTGCCAGCAGCCAAGAGGTGACAGGGGCGAGCAATCAGCCCCAGCATTTT. V and J are TRBV4-2 and TRBJ1-5, with 8 nucleotides matching TRBD1. Unmatched junction bases numbered 5, after V lost 0 bases and J lost 1 base. Germline CDR1 reads LGHNA; CDR2 reads YNFKEQ. The CDR3 spans 17 residues.

Remarks on this clone: The sample contains more than one DNA sequence encoding this CDR3. V usage is TRBV30 and J usage is TRBJ1-5, with a weak D call TRBD1 (6 bases). V was shortened by 0 bases and J by 7 bases, with 7 bases between the two germline ends. The CDR3 runs to 12 residues. Germline CDR1 is GTSNPN and CDR2 is SVGIG (reference sequence). DNA for the CDR3: TGTGCCTGGAGTGTAGGGGGACAGCCCCAGCATTTT. It specifies CAWSVGGQPQHF.

This clone has just a few counts. Other DNA variants within this sample encode the same CDR3. This CDR3 reads CASSLDTVSGNTIYF. The CDR3 nucleotides read TGCGCCAGCAGCTTGGATACGGTCTCTGGAAACACCATATATTTT. The V call is TRBV5-1, the J call TRBJ1-3; D unresolved. From germline, CDR1 is SGHRS and CDR2 YFSETQ. CDR3 length equals 15 residues. The ends were cut back, 0 bases at V and 0 bases at J, with 7 bases in the middle.

The J gene is TRBJ2-1, the V gene TRBV5-1; no firm D call. Looked up from germline, CDR1 is SGHRS and CDR2 is YFSETQ. V was cut by 0 bases and J by 2 bases, with 9 bases left in between. The CDR3 consists of 15 residues. This CDR3 is CASSLGSVTYNEQFF. DNA of the CDR3: TGCGCCAGCAGCTTGGGGTCGGTAACCTACAATGAGCAGTTCTTC.

This chain connects TRBV4-1 to TRBJ2-1, with D uncertain. Trimming shortened V by 4 bases and J by 6 bases, and 10 bases separated the two germline ends. The CDR3 runs to 13 residues. Germline CDR1 and CDR2: MGHRA and YSYEKL. The CDR3 reads CASSRGIGNEQFF. CDR3 DNA: TGCGCCAGCAGCCGAGGCATAGGCAATGAGCAGTTCTTC.

The chain employs TRBV10-3 and TRBJ1-2; 10 positions match TRBD1. The CDR3 loop spans 15 amino acids. The germline V gene encodes CDR1 ENHRY and CDR2 SYGVKD. V shed 6 bases and J 5 bases; nucleotides not matched to a gene: 9. CDR3 in DNA: TGTGCCATCAGGGGTGCCGGGACAGGGGAATATGGCTACACCTTC. Amino acids: CAIRGAGTGEYGYTF.

The chain recombines TRBV7-9 with TRBJ1-1; TRBD1 might be the D (6 bases). CDR1 SEHNR and CDR2 FQNEAQ come from the germline V gene (reference sequence). V was clipped by 1 base and J by 1 base, with 13 bases between them. This CDR3 region has 16 residues. The CDR3 DNA reads TGTGCCAGCAGCTTAGTGGGGGCCACTGGGAACACTGAAGCTTTCTTT. Its protein product is CASSLVGATGNTEAFF.